A single sample is the source of the 23 T cell receptor beta chains below, sequenced in a study of blood T cell repertoires in COVID-19. Using immunoSEQ multiplex PCR, the repertoire was profiled, and TCRdb retains in-frame clones only, with some absent. Among 150,000 to 200,000 clones listed, about 91% were seen once. Material for sequencing was PBMCs or T cells enriched from blood (not recorded which). The receptors here all came from a woman in her forties with acute COVID-19.

The chain has TRBV6-6 and TRBJ2-5, with 11 positions matching TRBD1. Germline V CDR1 and CDR2: MNHNY, SVGAGI (reference sequence). The length of the CDR3 is 16 residues. Trimming cost V 2 bases and J 5 bases; bases outside gene matches: 7. CDR3 nucleotide sequence: TGTGCCAGCAGTTACGGACAGGGGGCAATGGGGGAGACCCAGTACTTC. Protein sequence: CASSYGQGAMGETQYF.

The chain is built from TRBV19 and TRBJ1-5; 7 bases agree with TRBD1. The CDR3 extends over 14 amino acids. V was pared by 7 bases and J by 5 bases, with 8 bases of the junction left unmatched. Germline V CDR1 and CDR2: LNHDA, SQIVND (reference sequence). CDR3 protein: CASTPGGTDQPQHF. CDR3 nucleotides: TGTGCCAGTACCCCAGGGGGGACGGATCAGCCCCAGCATTTT.

The chain links TRBV14 to TRBJ1-2; D perhaps matches TRBD1 (6 bases). V was trimmed by 4 bases and J by 4 bases, leaving 22 bases between them. Germline V gene data show CDR1 as SGHDN and CDR2 as FVKESK. The CDR3 contains 17 residues. In DNA form, the CDR3 reads TGTGCCAGCAGCCGCTACCCACCGGGACATGAGCTCTATGGCTACACCTTC. This translates into CASSRYPPGHELYGYTF.

This clone was seen more than once but under ten times. The chain carries TRBV27 and TRBJ2-3; 13 nucleotides agree with TRBD2. The V gene's germline CDR1 is MNHEY and CDR2 SMNVEV (reference sequence). This CDR3 region has 15 residues. J was trimmed by 5 bases and V by 5 bases; bases with no gene match: 4. Written as DNA, the CDR3 is TGTGCCAGCAGTACTAGCGGGGGGGCAGTAGATACGCAGTATTTT. It encodes CASSTSGGAVDTQYF.

V usage is TRBV28 and J usage is TRBJ2-6; TRBD2 might be the D (5 bases). This CDR3 is built from 15 residues. Per the germline V gene, CDR1 is MDHEN and CDR2 is SYDVKM. Trimming took 2 bases from V and 0 from J, leaving 5 bases between them. The CDR3 spells CASSLSGSGANVLTF. The CDR3 DNA is TGTGCCAGCAGTTTAAGCGGCTCTGGGGCCAACGTCCTGACTTTC.

The chain carries TRBV27 and TRBJ1-2, with 10 nucleotides matching TRBD1. This CDR3 region has 14 residues. CDR1 is MNHEY and CDR2 is SMNVEV in the germline V gene (reference sequence). V dropped 3 bases and J dropped 4; count of bases not matched to a gene: 2. The CDR3 nucleotides read TGTGCCAGCAGTTTCCGGACAGGGGGCTATGGCTACACCTTC. Amino acid sequence: CASSFRTGGYGYTF.

The rearrangement links TRBV9 to TRBJ1-2; 9 nucleotides line up with TRBD1. The CDR3 covers 14 residues. The trim removed 7 bases at V and 8 bases at J, leaving 12 bases unmatched. Per the germline V gene, CDR1 is SGDLS and CDR2 is YYNGEE. As DNA, the CDR3 is TGTGCCAGCTCCCGGGACAGGGTATTGGTAGGCTACACCTTC. Residues: CASSRDRVLVGYTF.

The V call is TRBV30, the J call TRBJ2-7, with TRBD2 as a possible D gene (5 bases). With 2 bases removed from V and 0 bases from J, the gap between germline ends came to 11 bases. CDR1 is GTSNPN, CDR2 SVGIG, per germline (reference sequence). The CDR3 sequence is 14 residues long. Here the CDR3 reads CAWSSEAVSYEQYF. The CDR3 coding sequence is TGTGCCTGGAGTTCAGAAGCGGTCTCCTACGAGCAGTACTTC.

The rearrangement joins TRBV25-1 to TRBJ1-1, with D tentatively TRBD1 (5 bases). Trimming removed 4 bases at V and 0 bases at J, with 9 bases between. The germline CDR1 and CDR2 sequences are MGHDK and SYGVNS. The CDR3 is made up of 14 amino acids. The CDR3 here is CASSGGTLNTEAFF. CDR3 DNA sequence: TGTGCCAGCAGTGGGGGGACTTTGAACACTGAAGCTTTCTTT.

The rearrangement uses TRBV20-1 and TRBJ2-7; 10 bases are shared with TRBD2. This CDR3 is 15 amino acids long. Trimming cost V 3 bases and J 4 bases; bases outside gene matches: 9. Germline values: CDR1 DFQATT, CDR2 SNEGSKA (reference sequence). In DNA form, the CDR3 reads TGCAGTGCTAGTAGGTCTAGCGGGAGCCTATACGAGCAGTACTTC. As protein: CSASRSSGSLYEQYF.

V is TRBV29-1 and J is TRBJ2-7, with a possible D match to TRBD1 (6 bases). The CDR3 extends over 13 amino acids. CDR1 and CDR2 (germline): SQVTM, ANQGSEA. Trimming shortened V by 4 bases and J by 3 bases, and 13 bases separated the two germline ends. The CDR3 loop is CSVGVRTDYEQYF. CDR3 DNA sequence: TGCAGCGTTGGAGTGCGGACAGACTACGAGCAGTACTTC.

The chain joins TRBV4-1 to TRBJ1-5; D perhaps matches TRBD1 (5 bases). Trimming took off 0 bases at V and 2 bases at J, with 11 bases between the two ends. There are 16 residues in the CDR3. Germline loops: CDR1 MGHRA, CDR2 YSYEKL. CDR3 DNA sequence: TGCGCCAGCAGCCAAGAGGGGCTTAGTGGCAATCAGCCCCAGCATTTT. Encoded protein: CASSQEGLSGNQPQHF.

This clone appeared once. The gene calls are TRBV6-1 and TRBJ2-5; 12 nucleotides line up with TRBD2. The CDR3 runs 19 residues. Germline V gene data show CDR1 as MNHNS and CDR2 as SASEGT. V lost 0 bases, J lost 2 bases, and 10 bases stayed unmatched. The CDR3 nucleotides are TGTGCCAGCAGTGAAGCGTATCGGCTAGCGGGAGGGTGGCAAGAGACCCAGTACTTC. It codes for CASSEAYRLAGGWQETQYF.

V gene TRBV4-1 combines with J gene TRBJ2-5; 9 bases fit TRBD2. CDR3 length: 15 amino acids. V lost 1 base and J lost 5; bases outside the gene matches: 5. Germline CDR1 and CDR2: MGHRA and YSYEKL. In DNA form, the CDR3 reads TGCGCCAGCAGCCAAGTTGTTAGCGGGAGTGAGACCCAGTACTTC. Residues: CASSQVVSGSETQYF.

This chain connects TRBV18 to TRBJ2-1, with 10 bases that match TRBD2. Germline CDR1 reads KGHSH; CDR2 reads LQKENI. CDR3 length: 16 amino acids. Trimming took 3 bases from V and 7 from J; bases not matched to a gene: 9. This CDR3 reads CASSPNFSGGSNEQFF. CDR3 nucleotides: TGTGCCAGCTCACCGAACTTTAGCGGGGGGTCGAATGAGCAGTTCTTC. Filled out from reference TRBV18 and TRBJ2-1, the complete variable domain reads NAGVMQNPRHLVRRRGQEARLRCSPMKGHSHVYWYRQLPEEGLKFMVYLQKENIIDESGMPKERFSAEFPKEGPSILRIQQVVRGDSAAYFCASSPNFSGGSNEQFFGPGTRLTVL.

This sequence joins TRBV11-1 and TRBJ2-2; D perhaps matches TRBD2 (7 bases). CDR1 SGHAT and CDR2 FQDESV come from the germline V gene (reference sequence). This CDR3 has 15 residues. V dropped 0 bases and J dropped 6 bases, with 11 bases sitting between them. The CDR3 protein is CASSLASGGPGELFF. CDR3 DNA sequence: TGTGCCAGCAGCTTAGCGTCGGGGGGCCCCGGGGAGCTGTTTTTT. Full variable domain (rest looked up from reference TRBV11-1 and TRBJ2-2): EAEVAQSPRYKITEKSQAVAFWCDPISGHATLYWYRQILGQGPELLVQFQDESVVDDSQLPKDRFSAERLKGVDSTLKIQPAELGDSAMYLCASSLASGGPGELFFGEGSRLTVL.

V gene TRBV19 combines with J gene TRBJ1-2; perhaps TRBD1 as D (5 bases). Germline values: CDR1 LNHDA, CDR2 SQIVND (reference sequence). V was trimmed by 10 bases and J by 7 bases, leaving 25 bases between them. The CDR3 totals 15 residues. CDR3: CATQASGFGLGGYTF. The CDR3 DNA follows: TGTGCCACTCAGGCCTCAGGGTTTGGGCTAGGTGGCTACACCTTC.

CDR3 protein: CASSKEQGVNTEAFF. In DNA form, the CDR3 reads TGTGCCAGTAGTAAGGAACAGGGGGTGAACACTGAAGCTTTCTTT. The V and J genes are TRBV19 and TRBJ1-1, with TRBD1 matching over 8 bases. CDR3 length: 15 amino acids. Germline V CDR1 and CDR2: LNHDA, SQIVND (reference sequence). J lost 0 bases, V lost 4 bases, and 4 bases had no gene match.

This chain links TRBV6-7 with TRBJ2-3; 11 nucleotides match TRBD1. TRBV6-7 is identified as an open reading frame with a role that is uncertain. This CDR3 comprises 12 residues. Trimming cost V 5 bases and J 14 bases; bases outside gene matches: 6. The CDR3 reads CASSPGDRGSYF. The CDR3 DNA reads as TGTGCCAGCAGTCCGGGGGACAGGGGGTCGTATTTT.

The genes are TRBV18 and TRBJ2-5; D perhaps matches TRBD1 (5 bases). V dropped 1 base and J dropped 4 bases, with 7 bases sitting between them. The CDR3 covers 13 residues. The germline V gene encodes CDR1 KGHSH and CDR2 LQKENI. The chain's CDR3 is CASSPRQGETQYF. The DNA of the CDR3 is TGTGCCAGCTCACCACGCCAGGGAGAGACCCAGTACTTC.

This clone has a single count. This chain uses TRBV5-4 with TRBJ1-2; no clear D gene. The V and J ends lost 0 bases and 1 base respectively, with 13 bases between them. The CDR3 consists of 16 residues. Germline values: CDR1 SGHNT, CDR2 YYREEE (reference sequence). The chain's CDR3 is CASSLESAERNYGYTF. CDR3 bases: TGTGCCAGCAGCTTGGAGAGTGCGGAGCGTAACTATGGCTACACCTTC.

This chain uses TRBV29-1 with TRBJ1-1; D call uncertain. With 4 bases removed from V and 2 bases from J, the gap between germline ends came to 17 bases. Per the germline V gene, CDR1 is SQVTM and CDR2 is ANQGSEA. This CDR3 contains 15 residues. The CDR3 region has the DNA TGCAGCGTTGGAGGCGGGTCCCCACTAAACACTGAAGCTTTCTTT. It encodes CSVGGGSPLNTEAFF.

This clone occurred a few times. The gene calls are TRBV27 and TRBJ2-6, with 8 positions matching TRBD1. The CDR3 extends over 17 amino acids. The germline V gene has CDR1 MNHEY and CDR2 SMNVEV (reference sequence). The J segment lost 0 bases and the V segment lost 0 bases, leaving 1 base of the junction unmatched. The CDR3 here is CASSLSGTGSGANVLTF. CDR3 DNA: TGTGCCAGCAGTTTATCCGGGACAGGCTCTGGGGCCAACGTCCTGACTTTC.